The 7 T cell receptor beta chains presented below share a single source sample, sequenced in a study of OX40 agonist ivuxolimab in advanced cancers. Produced via immunoSEQ multiplex PCR; TCRdb's table is partial and in-frame only. Here the sample spans 60,000 or so clones, more than 75% being singletons. The source material was CD4+ or CD8+ T cells sorted from blood, sampled in a trial of the OX40 agonist ivuxolimab. These receptors originate from an adult with an advanced solid tumor such as melanoma, head and neck, liver or kidney cancer.

To note about this clone: Additional DNA sequences in this sample encode the identical CDR3. This chain links TRBV18 with TRBJ2-4; no clear D. Trimming took off 5 bases at V and 0 bases at J, with 8 bases between the two ends. CDR3 length: 14 residues. Germline V lookup: CDR1 KGHSH, CDR2 LQKENI. The DNA for the CDR3 is TGTGCCAGCTCAAGGGAACTAGCCAAAAACATTCAGTACTTC. Amino acid sequence: CASSRELAKNIQYF.

The CDR3 loop reads CASLRAGYGYTF. Here the CDR3 DNA reads TGTGCCAGCCTCAGGGCGGGCTATGGCTACACCTTC. This sequence joins TRBV28 and TRBJ1-2; D might be TRBD1 (5 bases). CDR1 and CDR2 (germline): MDHEN, SYDVKM. The CDR3 runs to 12 residues. V was cut by 8 bases and J by 4 bases, with 11 bases left in between.

The rearrangement joins TRBV7-9 to TRBJ1-4; no definite D call. The germline gives CDR1 SEHNR, CDR2 FQNEAQ (reference sequence). CDR3 length: 12 amino acids. The ends were cut back, 4 bases at V and 6 bases at J, with 6 bases in the middle. The CDR3 DNA is TGTGCCAGCAGCTCCCTATATGAAAAACTGTTTTTT. Translated, it gives CASSSLYEKLFF. Based on the CDR3 plus reference TRBV7-9 and TRBJ1-4, the full variable domain is DTGVSQNPRHKITKRGQNVTFRCDPISEHNRLYWYRQTLGQGPEFLTYFQNEAQLEKSRLLSDRFSAERPKGSFSTLEIQRTEQGDSAMYLCASSSLYEKLFFGSGTQLSVL.

The chain is built from TRBV27 and TRBJ1-1, with a possible D match to TRBD1 (5 bases). Germline CDR1 is MNHEY and CDR2 is SMNVEV (reference sequence). There are 14 residues in the CDR3. V lost 6 bases, J lost 9 bases, and 20 bases lay in between. CDR3 sequence: CASSVYNLREKAFF. The CDR3 bases are TGTGCCAGCAGCGTCTACAACCTCAGGGAAAAAGCTTTCTTT.

This chain uses TRBV30 with TRBJ1-6; D not certain. V was cut by 3 bases and J by 8 bases, with 23 bases left in between. This CDR3 region has 17 residues. CDR1 and CDR2 (germline): GTSNPN, SVGIG (reference sequence). This chain's CDR3 is CAWRGLFSGPYDSPLHF. CDR3 DNA: TGTGCCTGGAGGGGCCTCTTCTCCGGCCCTTATGATTCACCCCTCCACTTT.

The V gene is TRBV5-1, the J gene TRBJ2-5; D unclear. V was trimmed by 1 base and J by 2 bases, leaving 9 bases between them. The CDR3 is 14 residues long. Germline CDR1 is SGHRS and CDR2 is YFSETQ. The CDR3 loop reads CASSLSLRQETQYF. In DNA, the CDR3 is TGCGCCAGCAGCTTGAGCTTGCGGCAAGAGACCCAGTACTTC. Supplemented by reference TRBV5-1 and TRBJ2-5, the full variable domain reads KAGVTQTPRYLIKTRGQQVTLSCSPISGHRSVSWYQQTPGQGLQFLFEYFSETQRNKGNFPGRFSGRQFSNSRSEMNVSTLELGDSALYLCASSLSLRQETQYFGPGTRLLVL.

Here the CDR3 DNA reads TGTGCCAGCAACGAGGACAATACTAGCACAGATACGCAGTATTTT. Its protein is CASNEDNTSTDTQYF. V and J are TRBV2 and TRBJ2-3; possible D gene TRBD1, 5 bases. V was trimmed by 7 bases and J by 0 bases, leaving 14 bases between them. The CDR3 consists of 15 residues. Germline V gives CDR1 SNHLY, CDR2 FYNNEI.